The 5 T cell receptor beta chains given below trace back to one sample, sequenced in a study of shared clonotypes between healthy human individuals. Sequencing was performed with immunoSEQ multiplex PCR; in TCRdb, only in-frame clones are kept and a portion is missing. The table lists about 2.3 million clones, approximately 95% of them singletons. Sequenced material: naive CD4+ T cells from PBMCs. Subset noted: CD45RA+ positively selected. Receptor source: a man in his late teens or twenties in good health. Some clones in this sample may be carry-over from other donors' samples.

The chain carries TRBV21-1 and TRBJ2-1; the D call TRBD2 from the table was never checked on the DNA. TRBV21-1 is reported as a pseudogene. The CDR3 has 17 residues. The DNA for the CDR3 is TGTGCCAGCAGCAAATGGACTAGCGGCAGCCTTGGGGATGAGCAGTTCTTC. It codes for CASSKWTSGSLGDEQFF.

The genes are TRBV7-6 and TRBJ2-1; 9 bases align to TRBD2. This CDR3 has 16 residues. Germline lookup yields CDR1 SGHVS and CDR2 FNYEAQ. The J segment lost 3 bases and the V segment lost 7 bases, leaving 10 bases of the junction unmatched. CDR3 nucleotide sequence: TGTGCCAGCACCAACAAGGCGGGAGGGAGCTACAATGAGCAGTTCTTC. This gives the protein CASTNKAGGSYNEQFF.

This clone was recorded only once. The CDR3 DNA reads as TGTGCCAGCAGTGCGTCAGGTACTGAAGCTTTCTTT. It specifies CASSASGTEAFF. The chain couples TRBV6-1 to TRBJ1-1, with D unclear. Germline CDR1 and CDR2: MNHNS and SASEGT. Trimming cost V 4 bases and J 5 bases, with 8 bases left between them. The CDR3 is 12 amino acids.

The chain recombines TRBV1 with TRBJ2-1; the listed D gene, TRBD1, was not tested against the DNA. TRBV1 is designated a pseudogene. CDR3 length: 18 residues. CDR3: CTSSPDTRTGTGFNEQFF. The DNA of the CDR3 is TGCACCAGCAGCCCGGATACACGTACCGGGACAGGGTTCAATGAGCAGTTCTTC.

This chain connects TRBV5-1 to TRBJ1-2, with a possible D match to TRBD1 (6 bases). The CDR3 spans 14 residues. Germline CDR1 and CDR2: SGHRS and YFSETQ. Trimming removed 4 bases at V and 6 bases at J, with 16 bases between. CDR3 DNA: TGCGCCAGCAGCCTAGACAGGCCTTCCGATGGCTACACCTTC. Its translation is CASSLDRPSDGYTF.